The next 32 T cell receptor beta chains were all read from a single sample in a study of monozygotic twins with inflammatory bowel disease (dated by TCRdb to between 2018 and 2021). Library preparation employed 5' RACE. Sequencing was carried out with an Illumina HiSeq 2500. The reads were reprocessed in TCRdb, with one entry per CDR3 protein sequence and no accompanying DNA. The sample table gives over 350,000 distinct CDR3 sequences. The ten most abundant clones make up 2.5% to 3% of the sample. Sequenced input: blood. Source of these receptors: a human donor with ulcerative colitis or Crohn's disease, or a healthy co-twin of an affected twin (not recorded which).

The V call is TRBV6-5, the J call TRBJ2-7; TCRdb gives TRBD1 as the D gene, but with no DNA this cannot be confirmed. From germline, CDR1 is MNHEY and CDR2 SVGAGI. CDR3 length: 14 residues. This CDR3 is CASSPWTETYEQYF.

The chain is built from TRBV11-3 and TRBJ2-1. In germline, CDR1 is SGHNT, CDR2 YENEEA. The CDR3 spans 13 residues. The CDR3 sequence is CASSYSQNNEQFF.

V is TRBV7-9 and J is TRBJ2-3; TCRdb's D call of TRBD1 is untestable without DNA. Germline V gene lookup returns CDR1 SEHNR and CDR2 FQNEAQ (reference sequence). This CDR3 has 14 residues. The CDR3 loop reads CASSPGQVADTQYF.

V and J are TRBV6-5 and TRBJ1-6; without DNA, the TCRdb call of TRBD1 cannot be checked. The CDR3 loop spans 15 amino acids. CDR1 is MNHEY, CDR2 SVGAGI, per germline. This CDR3 is CASSYGGTGHSPLHF.

The chain joins TRBV7-2 to TRBJ2-4; checking the TCRdb D call of TRBD1 is not possible without DNA. The CDR3 sequence is 15 residues long. Germline CDR1 SGHTA, CDR2 FQGNSA. CDR3 residues: CASSRAGAGKNIQYF.

The chain employs TRBV6-5 and TRBJ2-2; as DNA is missing, the TRBD1 call by TCRdb cannot be tested. Germline V gene sequence: CDR1 MNHEY, CDR2 SVGAGI. The CDR3 consists of 18 residues. Here the CDR3 reads CASSYSAPDTISTGELFF.

J is TRBJ1-1 and V is TRBV7-6; TCRdb outputs TRBD1, but without DNA this stays unchecked. CDR1 is SGHVS and CDR2 is FNYEAQ in the germline V gene. This CDR3 comprises 14 residues. CDR3 amino acids: CASSLTGLDTEAFF.

This chain's CDR3 is CASKIQGENTEAFF. This chain connects TRBV7-2 to TRBJ1-1; the TCRdb D gene call, TRBD1, has no DNA to confirm it. Germline lookup yields CDR1 SGHTA and CDR2 FQGNSA. The CDR3 loop spans 14 amino acids.

The chain uses TRBV7-2 and TRBJ2-1; TCRdb lists TRBD2, though no DNA is available to test this call. The CDR3 is made up of 15 amino acids. Germline CDR1 is SGHTA and CDR2 is FQGNSA. The CDR3: CASTTGGAGDNEQFF.

The rearrangement uses TRBV7-2 and TRBJ1-6. Germline loops: CDR1 SGHTA, CDR2 FQGNSA. The CDR3 totals 14 residues. CDR3 in amino acids: CASSLTSSGSPLHF.

This chain's CDR3 is CASSLTFSRNYGYTF. The J gene is TRBJ1-2, the V gene TRBV11-2. Germline CDR1 reads SGHAT; CDR2 reads FQNNGV. CDR3 length equals 15 residues.

The chain uses TRBV27 and TRBJ2-7; lacking DNA, the TRBD1 call made by TCRdb goes unchecked. This CDR3 spans 14 amino acids. Germline CDR1 is MNHEY and CDR2 is SMNVEV (reference sequence). The CDR3: CASSLRGFGYEQYF.

J is TRBJ2-1 and V is TRBV5-1. The CDR3 runs 13 residues. Germline CDR1 and CDR2: SGHRS and YFSETQ. The CDR3 protein is CASSLYQDNEQFF.

The chain has TRBV5-1 and TRBJ1-2; the TCRdb call, TRBD1, lacks DNA for checking. The CDR3 runs 16 residues. Looked up from germline, CDR1 is SGHRS and CDR2 is YFSETQ. CDR3: CASSLVPGGANYGYTF.

This chain uses TRBV5-1 with TRBJ2-7; as DNA is missing, the TRBD1 call by TCRdb cannot be tested. Germline values: CDR1 SGHRS, CDR2 YFSETQ. The CDR3 sequence is 14 residues long. CDR3 sequence reads: CASSLKDRAYEQYF.

This chain links TRBV12-3 or TRBV12-4 with TRBJ2-1. The CDR3 spans 12 residues. The CDR3: CASTHRRAEQFF.

V gene TRBV20-1 combines with J gene TRBJ2-2; absent DNA, TCRdb's TRBD2 call cannot be checked. This CDR3 is built from 14 residues. The germline gives CDR1 DFQATT, CDR2 SNEGSKA (reference sequence). This CDR3 reads CSAVAGGRAGELFF.

V gene TRBV11-2 combines with J gene TRBJ2-7; absent DNA, TCRdb's TRBD2 call cannot be checked. This CDR3 has 18 residues. CDR1 SGHAT and CDR2 FQNNGV come from the germline V gene. The CDR3: CASSLPPGLAGGPHEQYF.

The chain joins TRBV20-1 to TRBJ1-6; the TRBD1 assignment by TCRdb is unverifiable without DNA. Germline V gene lookup returns CDR1 DFQATT and CDR2 SNEGSKA (reference sequence). There are 15 residues in the CDR3. The CDR3 sequence is CSARSGAGTPSPLHF.

CDR3 region: CASSFARNTEAFF. The chain combines TRBV7-7 with TRBJ1-1. This CDR3 comprises 13 residues. Germline CDR1 and CDR2: SSHAT and FNYEAQ (reference sequence).

The rearrangement joins TRBV6-1 to TRBJ2-7. The CDR3 has 12 residues. CDR1 is MNHNS and CDR2 is SASEGT in the germline V gene. CDR3 sequence reads: CASSTGFYEQYF.

The J gene is TRBJ2-3, the V gene TRBV5-1; the D call from TCRdb, TRBD2, cannot be confirmed without DNA. This CDR3 comprises 16 residues. CDR1 and CDR2 from the germline V gene are SGHRS and YFSETQ. CDR3 in amino acids: CASSYGTSGGDDTQYF.

V is TRBV27 and J is TRBJ2-3. The length of the CDR3 is 15 residues. The V gene's germline CDR1 is MNHEY and CDR2 SMNVEV (reference sequence). The CDR3 spells CASSLLGSSTDTQYF.

The V and J genes are TRBV15 and TRBJ2-1. Germline V gene lookup returns CDR1 LNHNV and CDR2 YYDKDF (reference sequence). The CDR3 is 14 residues long. This CDR3 is CATSSQRGYNEQFF.

The chain has TRBV5-1 and TRBJ1-2; the TCRdb call, TRBD1, lacks DNA for checking. CDR1 and CDR2 (germline): SGHRS, YFSETQ. This CDR3 is 19 amino acids long. The CDR3 region is CASSLDLRQYPSLGYGYTF.

The chain uses TRBV20-1 and TRBJ1-4; TCRdb gives TRBD1 as the D gene, but with no DNA this cannot be confirmed. Germline CDR1 reads DFQATT; CDR2 reads SNEGSKA (reference sequence). The CDR3 extends over 14 amino acids. CDR3 sequence: CSASPGTGGEKLFF.

The chain employs TRBV12-3 or TRBV12-4 and TRBJ2-1; with no DNA, the TCRdb D assignment of TRBD2 cannot be verified. The length of the CDR3 is 18 residues. CDR3 residues: CASKPGTSGGVSYNEQFF.

CDR3 residues: CASSTRGYGYTF. This chain joins TRBV7-2 and TRBJ1-2; TCRdb reports TRBD1, a call that lacks DNA to check it against. Germline loops: CDR1 SGHTA, CDR2 FQGNSA. This CDR3 has 12 amino acids.

The gene calls are TRBV5-1 and TRBJ2-2; the D gene TCRdb calls, TRBD2, cannot be checked with no DNA. This CDR3 has 16 amino acids. Germline V gene data show CDR1 as SGHRS and CDR2 as YFSETQ. CDR3 protein: CASSLAGTSRNGELFF.

The chain has TRBV6-2 or TRBV6-3 and TRBJ2-5; TCRdb gives TRBD1 as the D gene, but with no DNA this cannot be confirmed. The CDR3 has 14 amino acids. Looked up from germline, CDR1 is MNHEY and CDR2 is SVGEGT. The chain's CDR3 is CASSRTGERETQYF.

V usage is TRBV7-6 and J usage is TRBJ2-7; TCRdb names TRBD2, which stays unverified in the absence of DNA. The length of the CDR3 is 16 residues. Per the germline V gene, CDR1 is SGHVS and CDR2 is FNYEAQ. CDR3 sequence: CASSLVPQRGDYEQYF.

This chain joins TRBV20-1 and TRBJ1-1; TCRdb selects TRBD1, and the lack of DNA leaves this call unchecked. CDR1 is DFQATT and CDR2 is SNEGSKA in the germline V gene (reference sequence). The CDR3 has 13 amino acids. Here the CDR3 reads CSAPDNMNTEAFF.